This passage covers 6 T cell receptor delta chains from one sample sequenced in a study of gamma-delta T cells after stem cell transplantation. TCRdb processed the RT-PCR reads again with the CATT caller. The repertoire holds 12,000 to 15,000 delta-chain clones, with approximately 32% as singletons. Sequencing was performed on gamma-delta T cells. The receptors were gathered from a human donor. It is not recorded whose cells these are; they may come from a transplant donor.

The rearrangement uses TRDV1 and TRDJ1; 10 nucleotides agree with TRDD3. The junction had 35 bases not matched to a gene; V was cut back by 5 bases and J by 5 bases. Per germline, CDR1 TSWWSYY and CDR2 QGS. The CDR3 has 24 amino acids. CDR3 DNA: TGTGCTCTTGGGTTAGGCACCAGTTATGGGGGATACCATGGGAGCCCTCCCGAAGGGGATAAACTCATCTTT. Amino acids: CALGLGTSYGGYHGSPPEGDKLIF.

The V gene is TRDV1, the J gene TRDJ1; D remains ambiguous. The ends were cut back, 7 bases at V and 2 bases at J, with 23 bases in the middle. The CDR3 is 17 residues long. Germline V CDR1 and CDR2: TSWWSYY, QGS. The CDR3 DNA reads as TGTGCTCTTGTTTTGTGCTCTACGTTATGTGGAACCGATAAACTCATCTTT. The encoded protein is CALVLCSTLCGTDKLIF.

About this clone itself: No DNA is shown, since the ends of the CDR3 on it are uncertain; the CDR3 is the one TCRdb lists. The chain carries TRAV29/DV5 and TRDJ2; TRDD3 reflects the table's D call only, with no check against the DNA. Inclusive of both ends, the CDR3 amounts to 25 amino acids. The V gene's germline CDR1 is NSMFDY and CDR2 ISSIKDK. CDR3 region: CSVLLCSKLWASYPTGGLETAQLFF.

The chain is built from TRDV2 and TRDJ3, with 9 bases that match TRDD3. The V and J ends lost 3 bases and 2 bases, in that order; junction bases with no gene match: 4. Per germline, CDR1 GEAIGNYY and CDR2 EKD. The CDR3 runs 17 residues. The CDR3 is CACDWGISAWDTRQMFF. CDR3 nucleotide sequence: TGTGCCTGTGACTGGGGGATAAGCGCCTGGGACACCCGACAGATGTTTTTC.

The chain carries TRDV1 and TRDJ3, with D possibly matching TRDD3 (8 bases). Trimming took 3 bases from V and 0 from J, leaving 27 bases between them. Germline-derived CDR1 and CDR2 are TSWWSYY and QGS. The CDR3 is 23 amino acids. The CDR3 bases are TGTGCTCTTGGGGACCCAGTTTCCTACTGGGATACGCGGAGCTCCTGGGACACCCGACAGATGTTTTTC. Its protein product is CALGDPVSYWDTRSSWDTRQMFF.

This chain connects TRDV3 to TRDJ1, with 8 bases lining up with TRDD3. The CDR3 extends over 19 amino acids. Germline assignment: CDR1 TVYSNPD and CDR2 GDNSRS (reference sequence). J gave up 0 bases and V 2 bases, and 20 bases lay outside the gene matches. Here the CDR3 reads CAFALRPVLGVPHTDKLIF. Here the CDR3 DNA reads TGTGCCTTTGCCCTACGACCAGTACTGGGGGTCCCACACACCGATAAACTCATCTTT. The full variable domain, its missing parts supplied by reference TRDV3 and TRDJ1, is CDKVTQSSPDQTVASGSEVVLLCTYDTVYSNPDLFWYRIRPDYSFQFVFYGDNSRSEGADFTQGRFSVKHILTQKAFHLVISPVRTEDSATYYCAFALRPVLGVPHTDKLIFGKGTRVTVEP.